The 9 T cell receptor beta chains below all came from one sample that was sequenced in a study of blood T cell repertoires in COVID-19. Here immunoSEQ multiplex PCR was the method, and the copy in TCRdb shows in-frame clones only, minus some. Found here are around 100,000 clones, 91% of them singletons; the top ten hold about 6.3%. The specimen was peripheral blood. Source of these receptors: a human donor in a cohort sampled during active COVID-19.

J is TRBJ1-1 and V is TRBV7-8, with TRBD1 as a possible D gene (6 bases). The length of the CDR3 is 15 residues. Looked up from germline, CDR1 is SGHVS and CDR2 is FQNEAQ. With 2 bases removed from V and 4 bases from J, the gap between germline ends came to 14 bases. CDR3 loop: CASSLTGPRFTEAFF. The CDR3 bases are TGTGCCAGCAGCTTAACAGGGCCCAGGTTCACTGAAGCTTTCTTT.

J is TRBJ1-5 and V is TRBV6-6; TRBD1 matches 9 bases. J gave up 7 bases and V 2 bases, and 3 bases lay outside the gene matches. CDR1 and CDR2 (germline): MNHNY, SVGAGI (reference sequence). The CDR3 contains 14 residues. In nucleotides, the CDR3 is TGTGCCAGCAGTTACCCGGACAGGGGCCAGCCCCAGCATTTT. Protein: CASSYPDRGQPQHF.

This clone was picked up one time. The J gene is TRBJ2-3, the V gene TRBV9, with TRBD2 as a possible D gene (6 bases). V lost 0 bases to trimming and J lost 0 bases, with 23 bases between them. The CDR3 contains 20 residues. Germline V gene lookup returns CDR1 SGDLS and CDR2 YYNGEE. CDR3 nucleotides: TGTGCCAGCAGCGTAGCTGTTGTCCCCAGGACTACATTGAGCACAGATACGCAGTATTTT. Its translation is CASSVAVVPRTTLSTDTQYF. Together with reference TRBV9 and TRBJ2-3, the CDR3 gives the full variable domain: DSGVTQTPKHLITATGQRVTLRCSPRSGDLSVYWYQQSLDQGLQFLIQYYNGEERAKGNILERFSAQQFPDLHSELNLSSLELGDSALYFCASSVAVVPRTTLSTDTQYFGPGTRLTVL.

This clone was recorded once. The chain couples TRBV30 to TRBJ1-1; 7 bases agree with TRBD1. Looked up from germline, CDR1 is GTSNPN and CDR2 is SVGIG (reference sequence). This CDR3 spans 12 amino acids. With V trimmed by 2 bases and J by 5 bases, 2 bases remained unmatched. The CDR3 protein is CAWSWDRTEAFF. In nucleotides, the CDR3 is TGTGCCTGGAGTTGGGACAGAACTGAAGCTTTCTTT.

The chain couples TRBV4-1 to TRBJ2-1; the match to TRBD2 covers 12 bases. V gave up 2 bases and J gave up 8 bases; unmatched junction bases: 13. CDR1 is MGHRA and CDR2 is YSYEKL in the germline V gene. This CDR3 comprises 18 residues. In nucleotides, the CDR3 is TGCGCCAGCAGCCAATCCCCCCTAGCGGGGGGGCCGGGGGATGAGCAGTTCTTC. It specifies CASSQSPLAGGPGDEQFF.

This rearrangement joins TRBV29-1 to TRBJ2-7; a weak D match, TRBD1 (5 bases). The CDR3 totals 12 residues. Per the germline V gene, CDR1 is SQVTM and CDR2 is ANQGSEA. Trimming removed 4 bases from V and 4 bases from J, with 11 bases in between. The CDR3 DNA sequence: TGCAGCGTTGTAATTTCAGGGTACGAGCAGTACTTC. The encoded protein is CSVVISGYEQYF.

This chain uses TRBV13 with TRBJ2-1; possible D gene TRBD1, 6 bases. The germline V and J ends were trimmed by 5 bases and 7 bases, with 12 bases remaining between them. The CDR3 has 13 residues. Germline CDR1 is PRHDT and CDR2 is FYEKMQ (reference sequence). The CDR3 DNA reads TGTGCCAGCAGCATCGTAAGGGGGAATGAGCAGTTCTTC. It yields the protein CASSIVRGNEQFF.

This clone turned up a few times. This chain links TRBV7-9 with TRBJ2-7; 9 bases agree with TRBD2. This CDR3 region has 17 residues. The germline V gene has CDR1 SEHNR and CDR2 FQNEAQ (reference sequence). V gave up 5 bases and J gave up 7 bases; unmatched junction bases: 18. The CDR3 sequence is CASSPTVAGVGFQEQYF. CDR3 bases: TGTGCCAGCAGCCCGACGGTAGCGGGAGTGGGGTTTCAGGAGCAGTACTTC.

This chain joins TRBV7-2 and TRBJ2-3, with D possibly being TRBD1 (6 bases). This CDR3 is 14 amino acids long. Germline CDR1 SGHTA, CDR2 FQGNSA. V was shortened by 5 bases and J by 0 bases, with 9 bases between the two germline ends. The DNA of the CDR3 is TGTGCCAGCAGCCCGGACAGAAGCACAGATACGCAGTATTTT. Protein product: CASSPDRSTDTQYF.